The 3 T cell receptor beta chains reported below all come from one sample, sequenced in a study of blood T cells in healthy people across ages. A sample-barcoded 5' primer and a J-beta primer mix were used in a second PCR of about 7 to 12 cycles. TCRdb re-called the 5' RACE reads through MiXCR, storing one row per CDR3 protein. The data contain around 1,900,000 distinct CDR3 sequences, approximately 40% of them singletons. What was sequenced was blood. Source of these receptors: a human donor in good health.

This clonotype appeared a few times. The junction departs from germline at one end; a sequencing error may be responsible. The chain carries TRBV7-9 and TRBJ2-7; D is uncertain. The CDR3 is made up of 11 amino acids. Germline CDR1 and CDR2: SEHNR and FQNEAQ (reference sequence). DNA of the CDR3: TGTGTCAGCAGCTTAAACTACGAGCAGTACTTC. It codes for CVSSLNYEQYF.

The chain is built from TRBV20-1 and TRBJ2-3; 12 bases are shared with TRBD2. Germline CDR1 reads DFQATT; CDR2 reads SNEGSKA (reference sequence). After removal of 1 base from V and 2 bases from J, the junction contained 4 bases not matched to a gene. The CDR3 is 16 amino acids. CDR3 residues: CSARGGLAGYTDTQYF. The DNA of the CDR3 is TGCAGTGCTAGAGGTGGACTAGCGGGGTACACAGATACGCAGTATTTT.

This sequence joins TRBV14 and TRBJ2-7, with TRBD2 matching 8 bases. Looked up from germline, CDR1 is SGHDN and CDR2 is FVKESK. The CDR3 spans 16 residues. The V and J ends lost 0 bases and 6 bases, in that order; junction bases with no gene match: 10. The CDR3 nucleotides are TGTGCCAGCAGCCAAGATCCGGGACTAGGGTTCGGCGAGCAGTACTTC. This translates into CASSQDPGLGFGEQYF. Full variable domain (rest looked up from reference TRBV14 and TRBJ2-7): EAGVTQFPSHSVIEKGQTVTLRCDPISGHDNLYWYRRVMGKEIKFLLHFVKESKQDESGMPNNRFLAERTGGTYSTLKVQPAELEDSGVYFCASSQDPGLGFGEQYFGPGTRLTVT.